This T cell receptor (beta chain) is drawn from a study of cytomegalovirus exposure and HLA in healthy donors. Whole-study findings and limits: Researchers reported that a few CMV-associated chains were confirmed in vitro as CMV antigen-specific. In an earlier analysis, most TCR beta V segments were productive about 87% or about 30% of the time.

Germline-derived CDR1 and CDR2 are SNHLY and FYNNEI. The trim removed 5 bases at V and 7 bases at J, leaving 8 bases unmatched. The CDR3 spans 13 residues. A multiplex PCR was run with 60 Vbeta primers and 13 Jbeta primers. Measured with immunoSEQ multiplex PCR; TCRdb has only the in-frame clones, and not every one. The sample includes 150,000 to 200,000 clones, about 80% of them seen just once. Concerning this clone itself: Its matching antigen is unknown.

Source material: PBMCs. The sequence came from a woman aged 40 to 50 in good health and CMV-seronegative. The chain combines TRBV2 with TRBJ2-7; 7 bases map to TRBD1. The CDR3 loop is CASSSDRPGEQYF. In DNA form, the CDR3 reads TGTGCCAGCAGTTCGGACAGGCCAGGAGAGCAGTACTTC.